This is a list of T cell receptor beta chains from one sample in a study of blood T cell repertoires in COVID-19. Clones were sequenced by immunoSEQ multiplex PCR, and TCRdb holds only the in-frame ones, with some missing. The sample holds about 320,000 clones, roughly 88% seen once. The material sequenced was peripheral blood. The receptor set was obtained from a woman in her forties or fifties with acute or convalescent COVID-19. The CDR3 runs from the conserved cysteine through the conserved F or W. Fields, in order: V gene, J gene, clone size, CDR3 length, D gene, CDR3 protein, CDR3 DNA. The D gene is left open where the match is weak. Clone size is shown for a subset of rows, as once, few, many or a class of expanded clone.

>TRBV11-2|TRBJ2-5|-|16|TRBD2
CASSLTTSVYQETQYF
TGTGCCAGCAGCTTAACAACTAGCGTTTACCAAGAGACCCAGTACTTC
>TRBV27|TRBJ1-5|-|18|-
CASSLTGFEGYSNQPQHF
TGTGCCAGCAGTCTGACAGGCTTCGAGGGGTATAGCAATCAGCCCCAGCATTTT
>TRBV19|TRBJ1-2|-|14|-
CASSIRQAVYGYTF
TGTGCCAGTAGTATTAGACAGGCGGTCTATGGCTACACCTTC
>TRBV7-2|TRBJ1-1|-|15|-
CASSFDGGANTEAFF
TGTGCCAGCAGCTTCGACGGGGGTGCGAACACTGAAGCTTTCTTT
>TRBV12-3/TRBV12-4|TRBJ2-7|few|12|-
CASRISRGEQYF
TGTGCCAGCAGAATATCTCGGGGGGAGCAGTACTTC
>TRBV30|TRBJ2-7|-|14|TRBD1
CAWSVGQGAFEQYF
TGTGCCTGGAGTGTAGGGCAGGGGGCCTTCGAGCAGTACTTC
>TRBV27|TRBJ2-2|-|15|TRBD2
CASSLAGSNTGELFF
TGTGCCAGCAGTCTAGCGGGGTCGAACACCGGGGAGCTGTTTTTT
>TRBV6-6|TRBJ2-1|-|16|TRBD2
CASSLSLASGYNEQFF
TGTGCCAGCAGCCTCTCACTAGCGAGTGGTTACAATGAGCAGTTCTTC
>TRBV18|TRBJ1-1|-|15|-
CASSREGGRVTEAFF
TGTGCCAGCTCACGCGAGGGCGGAAGGGTTACTGAAGCTTTCTTT
>TRBV5-1|TRBJ1-6|once|18|-
CASSLGVRISSYNSPLHF
TGCGCCAGCAGCTTGGGGGTCAGGATAAGCTCCTATAATTCACCCCTCCACTTT
>TRBV25-1|TRBJ1-5|-|14|-
CASSEYNNYQPQHF
TGTGCCAGCAGTGAATATAACAATTACCAGCCCCAGCATTTT
>TRBV5-1|TRBJ1-2|-|15|-
CASAGGSTPMGGYTF
TGCGCCAGCGCCGGGGGGTCCACGCCGATGGGTGGCTACACCTTC
>TRBV19|TRBJ2-5|-|14|TRBD1
CASSAWDSQETQYF
TGTGCCAGTAGTGCCTGGGACAGTCAAGAGACCCAGTACTTC
>TRBV15|TRBJ1-5|-|19|TRBD1
CATSPPPGQTFTANQPQHF
TGTGCCACCAGCCCCCCCCCGGGACAGACGTTTACAGCCAATCAGCCCCAGCATTTT
>TRBV29-1|TRBJ2-7|-|13|TRBD1
CSVAGTGTYEQYF
TGCAGCGTCGCCGGGACAGGGACCTACGAGCAGTACTTC
>TRBV5-6|TRBJ1-5|-|14|TRBD1
CASSFRQGYQPQHF
TGTGCCAGCAGCTTTCGACAGGGGTATCAGCCCCAGCATTTT
>TRBV28|TRBJ1-4|-|13|-
CASSFYSAEGLFF
TGTGCCAGCAGTTTCTACAGCGCCGAGGGCCTGTTTTTT
>TRBV29-1|TRBJ2-1|-|14|-
CSVWGGGSYNEQFF
TGCAGCGTCTGGGGCGGCGGCTCCTACAATGAGCAGTTCTTC
>TRBV27|TRBJ2-7|-|16|TRBD2
CASSSKDSGSSYEQYF
TGTGCCAGCAGTTCCAAAGACAGCGGGAGCTCCTACGAGCAGTACTTC
>TRBV7-2|TRBJ2-1|-|15|TRBD1
CASSSGQSSYNEQFF
TGTGCCAGCAGCTCGGGACAGAGCTCCTACAATGAGCAGTTCTTC
>TRBV28|TRBJ1-2|once|13|-
CASSDIPVYGYTF
TGTGCCAGCAGTGACATACCCGTCTATGGCTACACCTTC
>TRBV5-1|TRBJ1-2|-|16|TRBD1
CASSPTGTAINYGYTF
TGCGCCAGCAGCCCAACCGGGACAGCCATTAACTATGGCTACACCTTC
>TRBV12-5|TRBJ2-1|-|13|-
CASGTARVGGQFF
TGTGCTAGTGGGACCGCCAGGGTCGGGGGGCAGTTCTTC
>TRBV28|TRBJ2-2|-|18|TRBD2
CASSLSPGGVRWTGELFF
TGTGCCAGCAGTTTATCTCCCGGGGGGGTAAGATGGACCGGGGAGCTGTTTTTT
>TRBV19|TRBJ2-1|-|15|TRBD2
CASRQLAGVVNEQFF
TGTGCCAGTAGACAACTAGCGGGAGTCGTAAATGAGCAGTTCTTC
>TRBV5-1|TRBJ2-5|-|15|TRBD2
CASSLGTSGAETQYF
TGCGCCAGCAGCTTAGGGACTAGCGGGGCTGAGACCCAGTACTTC
>TRBV6-6|TRBJ2-1|-|14|-
CASRALRSGLEQFF
TGTGCCAGCAGGGCACTTCGTTCAGGGTTGGAGCAGTTCTTC
>TRBV5-1|TRBJ1-2|-|17|TRBD1
CASAPDPGQGLGYGYTF
TGCGCCAGCGCTCCCGACCCGGGACAGGGGCTAGGCTATGGCTACACCTTC
>TRBV9|TRBJ2-2|-|15|-
CASSVEGVNTGELFF
TGTGCCAGCAGCGTAGAAGGGGTTAACACCGGGGAGCTGTTTTTT
>TRBV5-1|TRBJ1-3|many|15|-
CASSLVGDSGNTIYF
TGCGCCAGCAGCTTGGTCGGAGATAGTGGAAACACCATATATTTT
>TRBV15|TRBJ2-7|few|14|TRBD2
CATSRVSGSYEQYF
TGTGCCACCAGCAGAGTTAGCGGGAGCTACGAGCAGTACTTC
>TRBV3-1/TRBV3-2|TRBJ1-1|-|14|-
CASSQEAPQVGAFF
TGTGCCAGCAGCCAAGAAGCGCCACAGGTCGGAGCTTTCTTT
>TRBV7-2|TRBJ2-1|-|13|-
CASSPTERYEQFF
TGTGCCAGCAGCCCAACCGAGCGATATGAGCAGTTCTTC
>TRBV24-1|TRBJ2-3|-|15|-
CATSDPSTGTDTQYF
TGTGCCACCAGTGATCCCTCGACAGGCACAGATACGCAGTATTTT
>TRBV5-1|TRBJ2-1|-|15|TRBD1
CASSSDRGAYNEQFF
TGCGCCAGCAGCTCGGACAGGGGCGCCTACAATGAGCAGTTCTTC
>TRBV15|TRBJ1-4|-|15|-
CATSRVGQGYEKLFF
TGTGCCACCAGCAGAGTAGGGCAGGGGTACGAAAAACTGTTTTTT
>TRBV19|TRBJ1-1|-|14|TRBD1
CASSIRDSNTEAFF
TGTGCCAGTAGTATACGGGACAGCAACACTGAAGCTTTCTTT
>TRBV27|TRBJ2-7|-|13|-
CASSLGRSGEQYF
TGTGCCAGCAGTTTGGGCAGGTCAGGGGAGCAGTACTTC
>TRBV12-3/TRBV12-4|TRBJ1-2|-|12|TRBD1
CASRQGGGGYTF
TGTGCCAGCAGACAGGGGGGTGGAGGCTACACCTTC
>TRBV28|TRBJ1-2|-|16|TRBD1
CASTGGLGTGSWGYTF
TGTGCCAGCACCGGCGGCTTGGGGACAGGGAGTTGGGGCTACACCTTC
>TRBV5-1|TRBJ1-2|-|13|-
CASSLAGGNGYTF
TGCGCCAGCAGCTTGGCGGGGGGTAATGGCTACACCTTC
>TRBV13|TRBJ1-4|-|12|-
CASSFGDWVGFF
TGTGCCAGCAGCTTTGGGGACTGGGTAGGTTTTTTT
>TRBV5-8|TRBJ2-3|-|15|-
CASSLVQASTDTQYF
TGTGCCAGCAGCTTGGTACAGGCGAGCACAGATACGCAGTATTTT
>TRBV6-5|TRBJ2-1|-|11|-
CASTSGYEQFF
TGTGCCAGCACGTCGGGGTATGAGCAGTTCTTC
>TRBV28|TRBJ1-3|-|11|-
CASSFYSTIYF
TGTGCCAGCAGTTTCTACAGCACCATATATTTT
>TRBV28|TRBJ1-1|-|15|-
CASSPQRGPNTEAFF
TGTGCCAGCAGTCCACAGCGGGGTCCGAACACTGAAGCTTTCTTT
>TRBV20-1|TRBJ2-1|-|16|-
CSASNRRRTVDNEQFF
TGCAGTGCTAGTAACAGGAGAAGGACGGTTGACAATGAGCAGTTCTTC
>TRBV7-9|TRBJ2-1|-|16|TRBD2
CASSSAGGTSYNEQFF
TGTGCCAGCAGCTCGGCGGGGGGCACCTCCTACAATGAGCAGTTCTTC
>TRBV28|TRBJ1-1|-|12|-
CATWGGGTEAFF
TGTGCCACTTGGGGGGGTGGCACTGAAGCTTTCTTT
>TRBV9|TRBJ2-1|-|16|TRBD1
CASSGQDRGFYNEQFF
TGTGCCAGCAGCGGCCAGGACAGGGGGTTTTACAATGAGCAGTTCTTC
>TRBV19|TRBJ2-1|-|14|TRBD1
CASRGTGAKNEQFF
TGTGCCAGCAGGGGGACAGGGGCAAAGAATGAGCAGTTCTTC
>TRBV24-1|TRBJ2-1|-|16|TRBD2
CATSGSLAGVVNEQFF
TGTGCCACCAGTGGGTCCCTAGCGGGAGTGGTAAATGAGCAGTTCTTC
>TRBV19|TRBJ1-1|-|14|-
CASTQGVRDTEAFF
TGTGCCAGTACCCAGGGTGTTCGGGACACTGAAGCTTTCTTT
>TRBV29-1|TRBJ1-4|-|12|-
CSVEESGEKLFF
TGCAGCGTTGAAGAGTCTGGCGAAAAACTGTTTTTT
>TRBV28|TRBJ2-7|-|15|-
CASSLFVDRSYEQYF
TGTGCCAGCAGTTTATTCGTTGACAGGTCCTACGAGCAGTACTTC
>TRBV7-9|TRBJ1-2|-|15|TRBD1
CASSPPDRGGYGYTF
TGTGCCAGCAGCCCTCCGGACAGGGGAGGCTATGGCTACACCTTC
>TRBV9|TRBJ2-5|-|13|TRBD1
CASSRGQQETQYF
TGTGCCAGCAGCCGGGGACAGCAAGAGACCCAGTACTTC
>TRBV21-1|TRBJ1-1|-|19|-
CASSKGVPTMTGGHTEAFF
TGTGCCAGCAGCAAAGGGGTCCCGACGATGACAGGGGGCCACACTGAAGCTTTCTTT
>TRBV28|TRBJ1-6|once|16|-
CASSSQFRARDSPLHF
-
>TRBV27|TRBJ1-2|-|13|-
CASWGGSNYGYTF
TGTGCCAGCTGGGGGGGATCTAACTATGGCTACACCTTC